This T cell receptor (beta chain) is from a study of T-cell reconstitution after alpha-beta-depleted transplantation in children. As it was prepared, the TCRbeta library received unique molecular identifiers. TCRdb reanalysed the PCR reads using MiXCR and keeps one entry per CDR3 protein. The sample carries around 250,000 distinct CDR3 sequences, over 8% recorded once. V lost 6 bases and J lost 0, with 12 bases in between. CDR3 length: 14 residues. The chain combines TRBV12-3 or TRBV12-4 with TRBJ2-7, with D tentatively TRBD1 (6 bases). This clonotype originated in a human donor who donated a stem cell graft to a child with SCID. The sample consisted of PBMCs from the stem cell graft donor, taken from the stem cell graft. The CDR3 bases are TGTGCCAGCAGCCTCAGGGGTTTCTCCTACGAGCAGTACTTC. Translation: CASSLRGFSYEQYF.